The clone carrying this T cell receptor (beta chain) has ten or more counts. Primers: 60 Vbeta forward and 13 Jbeta reverse. Here immunoSEQ multiplex PCR was the method, and the copy in TCRdb shows in-frame clones only, minus some. The table has about 95,000 clones, about 73% seen once. The CDR3 is made up of 13 amino acids. Germline V gene data show CDR1 as SGDLS and CDR2 as YYNGEE. Deletions cut 0 bases from V and 5 bases from J, with 9 bases between. This entry belongs to a study of cytomegalovirus exposure and HLA in healthy donors. This TCR was sampled from a woman between 50 and 59 years old in good health and CMV-seropositive. The chain uses TRBV9 and TRBJ2-7; D possibly corresponds to TRBD2 (6 bases). The sample was PBMCs. The CDR3 bases are TGTGCCAGCAGCGTAGCCGGGAGAGACGAGCAGTACTTC. Translated: CASSVAGRDEQYF.